Shown below are 24 T cell receptor beta chains from a single sample sequenced in a study of blood T cell repertoires in COVID-19 (dated by TCRdb to the early 2020s). Library method: the immunoSEQ multiplex PCR assay. Not all clones reach the TCRdb copy of this immuneACCESS table, which keeps in-frame sequences only. Checked studies attribute under half of the gap to unresolved V genes and leave the rest unexplained. In all, the sample holds 370,000 or so clones, and 81% of those were seen once. The ten top clones hold roughly 1.2% of the sample. Sequencing used peripheral blood. These receptors were obtained from a human donor with acute or convalescent COVID-19. The donor label of this sample is uncertain.

The chain uses TRBV28 and TRBJ2-7; a possible D gene is TRBD1 (6 bases). Germline loops: CDR1 MDHEN, CDR2 SYDVKM. CDR3 size: 14 residues. Trimming stripped 5 bases from V and 0 bases from J, with 11 bases between. CDR3 DNA: TGTGCCAGCAGTCTCCCGACAGGCTCCTACGAGCAGTACTTC. Protein: CASSLPTGSYEQYF.

The chain joins TRBV27 to TRBJ2-3; TRBD2 matches 7 bases. The ends lost 5 bases at V and 1 base at J; junction bases unmatched: 3. CDR3 size: 14 residues. Germline V gene lookup returns CDR1 MNHEY and CDR2 SMNVEV (reference sequence). The CDR3 reads CASSLGRGTDTQYF. The CDR3 DNA reads TGTGCCAGCAGTCTGGGGAGGGGCACAGATACGCAGTATTTT.

This clone has a single count. The gene calls are TRBV18 and TRBJ2-2, with 11 bases fitting TRBD1. The ends lost 4 bases at V and 4 bases at J; junction bases unmatched: 5. The germline V gene has CDR1 KGHSH and CDR2 LQKENI. The CDR3 loop spans 16 amino acids. This chain's CDR3 is CASSRSGTGGTGELFF. The CDR3, as DNA: TGTGCCAGCTCACGGTCCGGGACAGGGGGCACCGGGGAGCTGTTTTTT.

This chain connects TRBV5-4 to TRBJ2-2; 7 nucleotides match TRBD2. Trimming cost V 1 base and J 4 bases; bases outside gene matches: 4. The V gene's germline CDR1 is SGHNT and CDR2 YYREEE (reference sequence). The CDR3 sequence is 15 residues long. CDR3 DNA: TGTGCCAGCAGCTTGTGGTGGGGGGGCACCGGGGAGCTGTTTTTT. Protein sequence: CASSLWWGGTGELFF.

V gene TRBV7-2 combines with J gene TRBJ1-5; D might be TRBD1 (5 bases). From germline, CDR1 is SGHTA and CDR2 FQGNSA. This CDR3 has 16 residues. V was clipped by 1 base and J by 4 bases, with 14 bases between them. The CDR3 loop is CASSLVAGWGNQPQHF. CDR3 coding DNA: TGTGCCAGCAGCTTAGTGGCAGGGTGGGGAAATCAGCCCCAGCATTTT.

The genes are TRBV23-1 and TRBJ2-1; 14 bases align to TRBD2. TRBV23-1 belongs to the ORF category, with a function that is uncertain. V shed 6 bases and J 4 bases; nucleotides not matched to a gene: 8. This CDR3 contains 17 residues. The CDR3 region has the DNA TGCGCCAGCAGCCCTTGTTGGACTAGCGGGAGGTACAATGAGCAGTTCTTC. The encoded protein is CASSPCWTSGRYNEQFF.

The rearrangement joins TRBV6-1 to TRBJ2-7; TRBD2 matches at 10 bases. This CDR3 has 16 residues. Germline V gene sequence: CDR1 MNHNS, CDR2 SASEGT. Trimming removed 3 bases from V and 3 bases from J; junction bases left unmatched: 8. The CDR3 nucleotides are TGTGCCAGCAGTGAGTGGCTAGCGGGAGATAACTACGAGCAGTACTTC. Residues: CASSEWLAGDNYEQYF.

About this clone: This same CDR3 is encoded by further DNA sequences in the sample. The chain combines TRBV28 with TRBJ1-4, with D unresolved. The CDR3 spans 14 residues. The germline V gene encodes CDR1 MDHEN and CDR2 SYDVKM. Trimming took 3 bases from V and 0 from J, leaving 5 bases between them. The CDR3 protein is CASSLSSTNEKLFF. CDR3 in DNA: TGTGCCAGCAGTTTGAGTTCAACTAATGAAAAACTGTTTTTT.

The rearrangement uses TRBV5-1 and TRBJ2-6; 7 bases map to TRBD1. J gave up 2 bases and V 1 base, and 12 bases lay outside the gene matches. Germline CDR1 SGHRS, CDR2 YFSETQ. The CDR3 loop spans 19 amino acids. The CDR3 DNA is TGCGCCAGCAGCTTGTTTAACCGGGACAGTTGGACTGGGGCCAACGTCCTGACTTTC. It codes for CASSLFNRDSWTGANVLTF.

V usage is TRBV3-1 (or the pseudogene TRBV3-2) and J usage is TRBJ1-2; a possible D gene is TRBD1 (6 bases). The germline V and J ends were trimmed by 0 bases and 4 bases, with 12 bases remaining between them. The germline V gene encodes CDR1 LGHDT and CDR2 YNNKEL (reference sequence). This CDR3 has 15 amino acids. The DNA of the CDR3 is TGTGCCAGCAGCCAAGATTGGCGGACAGCCTATGGCTACACCTTC. Translation: CASSQDWRTAYGYTF.

The rearrangement joins TRBV20-1 to TRBJ1-1; maybe TRBD1 (5 bases). Deletions cut 3 bases from V and 5 bases from J, with 13 bases between. The CDR3 covers 13 residues. CDR1 is DFQATT and CDR2 is SNEGSKA in the germline V gene (reference sequence). In DNA, the CDR3 is TGCAGTGCTAGTCTCCTCGGGGGGACTGAAGCTTTCTTT. Its protein product is CSASLLGGTEAFF.

This chain links TRBV2 with TRBJ1-2; weak D call: TRBD1 (5 bases). Germline assignment: CDR1 SNHLY and CDR2 FYNNEI. The CDR3 consists of 15 residues. V was clipped by 4 bases and J by 4 bases, with 16 bases between them. The CDR3 protein is CASSGGARTLYGYTF. The CDR3 DNA reads as TGTGCCAGCAGTGGTGGGGCCAGAACTCTCTATGGCTACACCTTC.

The chain couples TRBV6-1 to TRBJ2-5; unclear D gene. The germline V gene encodes CDR1 MNHNS and CDR2 SASEGT. This CDR3 spans 15 amino acids. Trimming cost V 0 bases and J 1 base, with 9 bases left between them. CDR3: CASSEARHPQETQYF. The CDR3 DNA reads as TGTGCCAGCAGTGAAGCTCGACATCCCCAAGAGACCCAGTACTTC.

This clone was counted between two and nine times. The rearrangement joins TRBV4-1 to TRBJ2-3; the D gene is possibly TRBD1 (6 bases). The CDR3 has 16 residues. Per the germline V gene, CDR1 is MGHRA and CDR2 is YSYEKL. V gave up 2 bases and J gave up 0 bases, with 12 bases separating them. Written as DNA, the CDR3 is TGCGCCAGCAGCCAAACCTTACAGGGAAGCACAGATACGCAGTATTTT. It encodes CASSQTLQGSTDTQYF.

This chain uses TRBV4-1 with TRBJ2-1; 11 bases are shared with TRBD2. Germline V CDR1 and CDR2: MGHRA, YSYEKL. Trimming removed 4 bases from V and 6 bases from J; junction bases left unmatched: 14. The CDR3 length is 18 residues. CDR3 in amino acids: CASSPREATSGRGNEQFF. As DNA, the CDR3 is TGCGCCAGCAGCCCGCGTGAGGCCACTAGCGGGAGAGGCAATGAGCAGTTCTTC.

This clone has just one count. The V and J genes are TRBV2 and TRBJ2-2; the match to TRBD1 covers 8 bases. The V gene's germline CDR1 is SNHLY and CDR2 FYNNEI. The CDR3 length is 18 residues. The junction had 14 bases not matched to a gene; V was cut back by 8 bases and J by 0 bases. The DNA for the CDR3 is TGTGCCAGCGTTAAGGGACAGGTTTACCTCGCGAACACCGGGGAGCTGTTTTTT. Translating gives CASVKGQVYLANTGELFF.

The genes are TRBV5-1 and TRBJ2-1; unclear D gene. CDR1 is SGHRS, CDR2 YFSETQ, per germline. V dropped 2 bases and J dropped 4 bases, with 19 bases sitting between them. The CDR3 is 17 amino acids. The CDR3 here is CASSLPTGALLYNEQFF. Written as DNA, the CDR3 is TGCGCCAGCAGCTTACCTACTGGAGCCCTACTTTACAATGAGCAGTTCTTC. Combining the CDR3 with reference TRBV5-1 and TRBJ2-1 gives the whole variable domain KAGVTQTPRYLIKTRGQQVTLSCSPISGHRSVSWYQQTPGQGLQFLFEYFSETQRNKGNFPGRFSGRQFSNSRSEMNVSTLELGDSALYLCASSLPTGALLYNEQFFGPGTRLTVL.

V and J are TRBV7-9 and TRBJ2-7; unclear D gene. Germline CDR1 is SEHNR and CDR2 is FQNEAQ (reference sequence). The CDR3 consists of 12 residues. The V gene lost 1 base and the J gene lost 9 bases, with 10 bases spanning the gap. This CDR3 is CASSLEISVQYF. The DNA for the CDR3 is TGTGCCAGCAGCTTAGAAATTAGTGTGCAGTACTTC. The whole variable domain, remainder taken from reference TRBV7-9 and TRBJ2-7, is DTGVSQNPRHKITKRGQNVTFRCDPISEHNRLYWYRQTLGQGPEFLTYFQNEAQLEKSRLLSDRFSAERPKGSFSTLEIQRTEQGDSAMYLCASSLEISVQYFGPGTRLTVT.

V gene TRBV10-2 combines with J gene TRBJ1-2, with a tentative D call TRBD1 (6 bases). The V gene lost 2 bases and the J gene lost 7 bases, with 14 bases spanning the gap. The CDR3 covers 14 residues. Germline assignment: CDR1 WSHSY and CDR2 SAAADI. In DNA, the CDR3 is TGCGCCAGCAGTGAGGGGGGGGCCGTCACTGGCTACACCTTC. Its translation: CASSEGGAVTGYTF.

The chain has TRBV18 and TRBJ2-1; perhaps TRBD1 as D (6 bases). This CDR3 contains 20 residues. From germline, CDR1 is KGHSH and CDR2 LQKENI. V gave up 5 bases and J gave up 2 bases, with 28 bases separating them. CDR3: CASSSRTGQLAGSPYNEQFF. CDR3 in DNA: TGTGCCAGCTCATCGAGAACAGGGCAGCTGGCGGGTTCCCCCTACAATGAGCAGTTCTTC.

The chain links TRBV7-5 to TRBJ2-7; the table gives TRBD2 as D, unverified against the DNA. TRBV7-5 is a recognized pseudogene. CDR3 size: 15 residues. The CDR3 region has the DNA TGTGTCAGAAGCCCGAAGACTAGCGGGAGGGGGGAGCAGTACTTC. It codes for CVRSPKTSGRGEQYF.

The V call is TRBV19, the J call TRBJ1-1, with 7 positions matching TRBD1. V gave up 7 bases and J gave up 11 bases; unmatched junction bases: 7. Germline V gene lookup returns CDR1 LNHDA and CDR2 SQIVND (reference sequence). CDR3 size: 11 residues. CDR3: CASNYQGVAFF. CDR3 coding DNA: TGTGCCAGTAACTATCAGGGGGTTGCTTTCTTT.

In this sample, this clone turned up once. This chain uses TRBV3-1 (or the pseudogene TRBV3-2) with TRBJ2-7; tentatively, D is TRBD2 (5 bases). The CDR3 is 15 residues long. Looked up from germline, CDR1 is LGHDT and CDR2 is YNNKEL (reference sequence). Trimming cost V 6 bases and J 1 base, with 16 bases left between them. The CDR3 DNA is TGTGCCAGCAGTAACCATGCGGGCAGATCCTACGAGCAGTACTTC. Protein: CASSNHAGRSYEQYF.

The chain couples TRBV2 to TRBJ2-1, with 9 bases that match TRBD2. The V and J ends lost 4 bases and 1 base, in that order; junction bases with no gene match: 5. Germline CDR1 SNHLY, CDR2 FYNNEI. This CDR3 contains 16 residues. CDR3 sequence reads: CASSVSGRRSYNEQFF. In nucleotides, the CDR3 is TGTGCCAGCAGTGTGAGCGGGAGGAGATCCTACAATGAGCAGTTCTTC.